Reported below is one TCR beta chain. Other DNA sequences in this sample translate to the same CDR3. Trimming took off 2 bases at V and 0 bases at J, with 0 bases between the two ends. In germline, CDR1 is KGHSH, CDR2 LQKENI. The CDR3 spans 12 residues. The sequencing template was cDNA reverse transcribed from extracted RNA. The method was immunoSEQ multiplex PCR; TCRdb's version includes in-frame clones alone and lacks a portion of them. The top ten hold roughly 24% of the sample, which has approximately 61,000 clones, 96% seen once. This sample was taken from a study of CD8+ T cells in alopecia areata.

The sequences come from CD8+ T cells sorted from blood, collected at week 0. The receptor comes from a human donor with alopecia areata. The chain uses TRBV18 and TRBJ2-3; D uncertain. The CDR3 sequence is CASSPSTDTQYF. As DNA, the CDR3 is TGTGCCAGCTCACCAAGCACAGATACGCAGTATTTT.